Here is one TCR beta chain with its context. Clones were read by immunoSEQ multiplex PCR, and TCRdb kept only the in-frame ones, dropping some. Here the sample spans 25,000 to 35,000 clones, around 90% being singletons. This CDR3 comprises 12 residues. The germline gives CDR1 SQVTM, CDR2 ANQGSEA. V gave up 5 bases and J gave up 7 bases; unmatched junction bases: 2. The sample belongs to a study of lymphopenia after photon versus proton radiotherapy. The sample was peripheral blood, taken from a patient treated with photon-based radiotherapy. The TCR was taken from a woman aged 50 to 65 with pancreatic cancer. The V gene is TRBV29-1, the J gene TRBJ1-5, with 10 positions matching TRBD1. CDR3: CSVRTGGQPQHF. The CDR3 DNA reads TGCAGCGTTCGGACAGGGGGGCAGCCCCAGCATTTT.